This T cell receptor (beta chain) was sequenced in a study of shared clonotypes between healthy human individuals (dated by TCRdb to 2020 to 2022). Background for the entire study: A few men and a couple of women, aged 18 to 49 years, made up the cohort. For each donor, three plates each were used for CD4 naive and CD4 memory, two plates were used for CD8 naive, and one plate was used for CD8 memory. Blood TCR repertoires of a handful of healthy adults were deeply sequenced to estimate repertoire size and the extent of clonotype sharing between individuals. Libraries were prepared and TCR repertoires were sequenced by different laboratories using diverse techniques, in order to increase sequencing depth and limit assay-specific biases. Between about 0.94 and 8.9 billion PBMCs per donor were obtained by leukapheresis.

TCR CDR3 regions were amplified from genomic DNA by multiplex PCR using the deep immunoSEQ assay. Extracted genomic DNA from each cell subset was distributed evenly across all wells of several immunoSEQ 96-well plates, and each plate was treated as a replicate. For sorted subsets, roughly 200 ng of genomic DNA, equivalent to 25,000 to 35,000 T cell genomes, went into each replicate PCR. Purified libraries were measured with a Qubit 3.0 fluorometer, size-checked on a Bioanalyzer 2100, and measured again with the KAPA Library Quantification kit. A separate single-read 150-cycle Illumina NextSeq 550 flow cell was used to sequence each immunoSEQ 96-well plate. In the source study's methods: The immunoSEQ output contained only junctional sequences without quality scores, so filtering could not match that applied to full-length reads. Sequences were annotated with PyIR, a Python wrapper for IgBLAST v1.9, using IMGT germline references to assign V/J genes and CDR3. Reads were removed for weak V/J assignments (E-value above 1e-6), missing CDR3, stop codons, out-of-frame junctions, or ambiguous translated residues. V3J clonotypes were defined by identical inferred V gene, J gene, and CDR3 amino acid sequence. To compute the percentage overlap between repertoires, the number of shared unique clonotypes was divided by the size of the smaller repertoire. Repertoire richness was assessed with RTK rarefaction, the Chao1 estimator, and Recon v2.1 estimates of unobserved clonotypes. For all TCRbeta clonotypes obtained by the gDNA method from a handful of donors, generation probabilities were computed with OLGA. What TCRdb holds here is the immuneACCESS table cut down to in-frame rearrangements. Part of the clones is not present; checked against another copy, under half of the missing clones reflect an unresolved V gene, and the others are unexplained. V and J calls and clone size come straight from that table; D and trimming were deduced from the DNA. This sample gives around 1.6 million clones in total; about 98% of them show up just once. 0.4% to 0.45% of the sample is held by the ten biggest clonotypes.

From a lookup of the germline V gene, CDR1 and CDR2 are SGHVS and FNYEAQ. V and J are trimmed by 5 bases and 9 bases, and the gene matches miss 7 bases of the junction. Including cysteine and phenylalanine, the CDR3 has 13 amino acids. Only the CDR3 region is kept as DNA, spanning 39 bases read in frame from base 1. Overall results and qualifications from the work: Pairwise subsampling indicated that sequencing depth was expected to affect the degree of clonotype sharing among donors. Estimated clonotype richness was generally larger for naive than for memory subsets. Sampling was restricted to blood, and TCR repertoires in tissues likely differ from the TCR repertoires found in blood. Across a handful of donors, roughly 5.4% of naive CD4, approximately 3.6% of naive CD8, under 2.5% of memory CD4, and roughly 0.4% of memory CD8 clonotypes were shared. The small number of donors limited the genetic and exposure-history diversity represented. Compared with non-shared clonotypes, clonotypes shared by all four sorted-subset donors had higher generation probabilities. Even with the large sequencing depth, rarefaction of the sorted-subset datasets indicated that sequencing was incomplete.

The donors were healthy, HIV-negative adults with no recently reported acute infections or vaccinations. Every donor was a Caucasian adult residing in Nashville, Tennessee, USA. CD4+ T cells were enriched through magnetic negative selection, after which naive cells were positively selected on CD45RA and the remaining negative fraction served as the memory subset. Blood was obtained by leukapheresis, after which PBMCs were separated by Ficoll-Histopaque density gradient centrifugation and cryopreserved in liquid nitrogen vapor phase. Purity and quantity of every magnetically sorted T cell population were checked by analytical flow cytometry. Genomic DNA was isolated from each sorted fraction and quantified by UV absorbance on a Nanodrop 2000c. Points on this clone: The clone's antigen remains unknown. Base qualities were left out, and no much larger clone turns up one base away.

The source material was naive CD4+ T cells sorted from blood. The sample's cell subset or site, from its label and the paper: CD45RA+ positively selected. The rearranged segments are TRBV7-6 and TRBJ2-1; TRBD2 lines up with 7 middle nucleotides. This receptor was identified in a man under 40 in good health. The CDR3 amino acid sequence is: CASSQRGGLEQFF. The sequence in DNA is TGTGCCAGCAGCCAAAGGGGAGGGCTTGAGCAGTTCTTC.